These T cell receptor beta chains were read from a single sample in a study of blood T cells in healthy people across ages. TCRdb used MiXCR to reprocess the 5' RACE reads, holding one entry per CDR3 protein. The sample has roughly 1.6 million distinct CDR3 sequences, about 32% seen once; the top ten hold over 9%. The sample comprised blood. These TCRs come from a woman aged 30 to 39 in good health. The CDR3 runs from the conserved cysteine through the conserved F or W. D genes are given only for firm matches. Rows may omit the clone size; those that give it use once, few, many or a size class.

abundance,d_gene,v_gene,len,j_gene,CDR3nt,CDR3aa
.,TRBD1,TRBV27,14,TRBJ1-1,TGTGTCAGCAGTTTGGGGACAGCGAGCACTGAAGCTTTCTTT,CVSSLGTASTEAFF
.,TRBD2,TRBV20-1,14,TRBJ2-5,TGCAGTGCTTCCCCACTAGCGGTTCAAGAGACCCAGTACTTC,CSASPLAVQETQYF
few,TRBD2,TRBV11-1,16,TRBJ2-5,TGTGCCAGCAGTCCAAGACTAGCGGGGTTCCAAGAGACCCAGTACTTC,CASSPRLAGFQETQYF
.,.,TRBV5-1,13,TRBJ2-7,TGCGCCAGCAGCGTGCCCAGGGCCTACGAGCAGTACTTC,CASSVPRAYEQYF
.,.,TRBV11-1,14,TRBJ2-2,TGTGCCAGCAGCTCCCGGGTGGGGCCCGGGGAGCTGTTTTTT,CASSSRVGPGELFF
few,.,TRBV9,16,TRBJ2-4,TGTGCCAGCAGCGTATCCCGGGTGAGGGCCAAAAACATTCAGTACTTC,CASSVSRVRAKNIQYF
.,TRBD1,TRBV3-1,17,TRBJ2-1,TGTGCCAGCAGCCAAGATACAGGGGGAGGACCCGGTAATGAGCAGTTCTTC,CASSQDTGGGPGNEQFF
.,.,TRBV30,14,TRBJ2-1,TGTGCCTGGAGAGCACTGTGGGGGCCAAATGAGCAGTTCTTC,CAWRALWGPNEQFF
.,.,TRBV6-6,15,TRBJ2-2,TGTGCCAGCAGAACCGGGGCAGAAAACACCGGGGAGCTGTTTTTT,CASRTGAENTGELFF
few,TRBD2,TRBV12-3/TRBV12-4,16,TRBJ2-1,TGTGCCAGCAGTTTAGTGTTAACGGGGGGCTACAATGAGCAGTTCTTC,CASSLVLTGGYNEQFF
.,TRBD1,TRBV30,13,TRBJ1-3,TGTGCCTGGAGTATACAGGGGAGGAACACCATATATTTT,CAWSIQGRNTIYF
.,.,TRBV5-1,16,TRBJ2-1,TGCGCCAGCAGCTTGGGTACGGGAGTACAACACAATGAGCAGTTCTTC,CASSLGTGVQHNEQFF
.,.,TRBV20-1,14,TRBJ1-4,TGCAGTGCTAGAGTTCCGGGGAGGAACGAAAAACTGTTTTTT,CSARVPGRNEKLFF
.,TRBD2,TRBV25-1,15,TRBJ2-1,TGTGCCAGCAGTGGAAGTCTAGCGGGGCTGGATGAGCAGTTCTTC,CASSGSLAGLDEQFF
few,TRBD1,TRBV9,13,TRBJ1-2,TGTGCCAGCGGCGGACAGGGGATCTATGGCTACACCTTC,CASGGQGIYGYTF
few,.,TRBV5-1,15,TRBJ2-3,TGCGCCAGCAGCCATACTTACCCCCGCACAGATACGCAGTATTTT,CASSHTYPRTDTQYF
.,TRBD2,TRBV20-1,14,TRBJ2-7,TGCAGTGCTAGAGATGCCGGGGGGGCCTACGAGCAGTACTTC,CSARDAGGAYEQYF
few,TRBD1,TRBV4-1,15,TRBJ1-2,TGCGCCAGCAGCCACCCAACTTCAGGGGGCCGTGGCTACACCTTC,CASSHPTSGGRGYTF
few,.,TRBV6-6,14,TRBJ2-7,TGTGCCAGCAGTACATACAGGAGCTCCTACGAGCAGTACTTC,CASSTYRSSYEQYF
.,TRBD1,TRBV5-1,14,TRBJ1-1,TGCGCCAGCAGCTTGGTTACAGGGGCAGCTGAAGCTTTCTTT,CASSLVTGAAEAFF
.,TRBD1,TRBV7-3,14,TRBJ1-2,TGTGCCAGCAGCTTAAACGGACAGGTTGGAGGCTACACCTTC,CASSLNGQVGGYTF
few,.,TRBV3-1,14,TRBJ2-7,TGTGCCAGCAGCCAAGAAATTTCGGTTTACGAGCAGTACTTC,CASSQEISVYEQYF
few,TRBD1,TRBV18,17,TRBJ2-7,TGTGCCAGCTCACCTTCCGCCCCGGGACAGGGTACCTACGAGCAGTACTTC,CASSPSAPGQGTYEQYF
few,.,TRBV21-1,16,TRBJ2-1,TGTGCCAGCAGCACTCGGACTCCCCGAAGGGACAATGAGCAGTTCTTC,CASSTRTPRRDNEQFF
.,.,TRBV27,13,TRBJ1-1,TGTGCCAGCAGCCCCGCGGGGAGGGGAGAAGCTTTCTTT,CASSPAGRGEAFF
.,TRBD1,TRBV5-1,15,TRBJ2-5,TGCGCCAGCAGCTTGGGGGACAGGGGGCCAGAGACCCAGTACTTC,CASSLGDRGPETQYF
few,TRBD1,TRBV3-1,14,TRBJ2-4,TGTGCCAGCAGCCAGAGACAGGGTCGGAACATTCAGTACTTC,CASSQRQGRNIQYF
few,TRBD2,TRBV20-1,13,TRBJ2-1,TGCAGTGCTAGAGATTCTGCGGGGGGTGAGCAGTTCTTC,CSARDSAGGEQFF
.,TRBD2,TRBV6-6,12,TRBJ2-1,TGTGCCACCACGGGACTAGACAATGAGCAGTTCTTC,CATTGLDNEQFF
.,.,TRBV12-3/TRBV12-4,14,TRBJ1-1,TGTGCCAGCAGTTTATCGGAATGGAACACTGAAGCTTTCTTT,CASSLSEWNTEAFF
many,TRBD1,TRBV7-9,14,TRBJ1-4,TGTGCCAGCAGCCGACCCGGGACAGGTGAAAAACTGTTTTTT,CASSRPGTGEKLFF
many,.,TRBV29-1,11,TRBJ2-7,TGCAGCGTTGAAGATAGATACGAGCAGTACTTC,CSVEDRYEQYF
once,.,TRBV24-1,16,TRBJ2-1,TGTGCCACCAGTGATTCGGATCCTGTTTCCTACAATGAGCAGTTCTTC,CATSDSDPVSYNEQFF
few,.,TRBV15,14,TRBJ1-5,TGTGCCACCAGCAGAGGTGGGAACAATCAGCCCCAGCATTTT,CATSRGGNNQPQHF
.,.,TRBV29-1,12,TRBJ1-1,TGCAGCGTTCCTGGACGGCACCCTGAAGCTTTCTTT,CSVPGRHPEAFF
few,.,TRBV6-1,15,TRBJ1-5,TGTGCCAGCGAGATTACGCACAGGGGCAATCAGCCCCAGCATTTT,CASEITHRGNQPQHF
.,TRBD1,TRBV28,15,TRBJ1-2,TGTGCCAGCAGTTCTCACAGGGGAATTAACTATGGCTACACCTTC,CASSSHRGINYGYTF
.,.,TRBV5-1,12,TRBJ2-1,TGCGCCAGCAGCTTGTTCAACAATGAGCAGTTCTTC,CASSLFNNEQFF
.,.,TRBV5-1,14,TRBJ2-7,TGCGCCAGCAGCTTGGGAGGACCCCAAATAGAGCAGTACTTC,CASSLGGPQIEQYF
.,TRBD2,TRBV5-8,16,TRBJ2-1,TGTGCCAGCAGCTTCCCACTAGCGGGGGGGCCGAATGAGCAGTTCTTC,CASSFPLAGGPNEQFF
.,TRBD1,TRBV28,15,TRBJ2-5,TGTGCCAGCAGCTCCCCTAGGACAGGGTTGGAGACCCAGTACTTC,CASSSPRTGLETQYF
few,.,TRBV5-6,14,TRBJ2-3,TGTGCCAGCAGCCGGTCCCCCCTCCAGGATACGCAGTATTTT,CASSRSPLQDTQYF
.,TRBD1,TRBV12-3/TRBV12-4,16,TRBJ1-6,TGTGCCAGCAGTCCAAGACAGGGTGAAGTAGGCTCACCCCTCCACTTT,CASSPRQGEVGSPLHF
.,TRBD2,TRBV3-1,17,TRBJ2-3,TGTGCCAGCAGCCTGAGGGGACTAGCGGTTCCCACAGATACGCAGTATTTT,CASSLRGLAVPTDTQYF
.,.,TRBV9,14,TRBJ2-1,TGTGCCAGCAGCCCACTAGTTCGAGTTAATGAGCAGTTCTTC,CASSPLVRVNEQFF
.,.,TRBV2,15,TRBJ1-5,TGTGCCAGCAGTACCGACGGTTATAGCAATCAGCCCCAGCATTTT,CASSTDGYSNQPQHF
few,TRBD2,TRBV11-2,16,TRBJ2-1,TGTGCCAGCAGCTTAATGGGACTAGCGAAATACAATGAGCAGTTCTTC,CASSLMGLAKYNEQFF
.,TRBD1,TRBV4-1,19,TRBJ2-3,TGCGCCAGCAGCCAATCCCCTCGTAGTGGGACAGGGGTCACAGATACGCAGTATTTT,CASSQSPRSGTGVTDTQYF
few,TRBD2,TRBV27,19,TRBJ2-6,TGTGCCAGCAGTTTCGGGCGTAGCGGGATTAGATCTGGGGCCAACGTCCTGACTTTC,CASSFGRSGIRSGANVLTF
many,TRBD2,TRBV20-1,16,TRBJ2-1,TGCAGTGCTAGAGATCTTTCCGCGGGGGGGCTGTTTGAGCAGTTCTTC,CSARDLSAGGLFEQFF
.,.,TRBV21-1,20,TRBJ2-1,TGTACCAGCAGCAAAGGGGAGGGATACGGGAGGGCCTATAGACACAATGAGCAGTTCTTT,CTSSKGEGYGRAYRHNEQFF
.,.,TRBV5-1,14,TRBJ1-4,TGCGCCAGCAGCTTGGAAGGACAGTATGAAAAACTGTTTTTT,CASSLEGQYEKLFF
once,.,TRBV12-3/TRBV12-4,13,TRBJ2-7,TGTACCAGCAACGCGGACAAGTCCTACGAGCAGTACTTC,CTSNADKSYEQYF
.,.,TRBV6-2/TRBV6-3,14,TRBJ1-1,TGTGCCAGCAGTTTCGGGGTTCTGAACACTGAAGCTTTCTTT,CASSFGVLNTEAFF
.,.,TRBV6-5,14,TRBJ2-1,TGTGCCAGCAGTTACTCGGGGAGAAACAATGAGCAGTTCTTC,CASSYSGRNNEQFF